This TCR beta chain was identified in a study of T cell responses to AZD1222 COVID-19 vaccine. Comment on this clone: Its antigen is undetermined.

Study-wide results and caveats: Once two AZD1222 doses were given, Spike-specific TCR breadth and depth went up. Just a handful of AZD1222 recipients were seropositive at baseline. Spike-spanning, vaccine-associated CD4 TCRs were dominant at 160-218 and 743-854. No repertoire was sampled before or during the peak T cell response, only after it.

The germline V gene has CDR1 LGHDT and CDR2 YNNKEL (reference sequence). J lost 6 bases, V lost 3 bases, and 12 bases had no gene match. The CDR3 length is 16 residues. Libraries were prepared by immunoSEQ multiplex PCR; TCRdb keeps only in-frame clonotypes and omits some of them. The sample records 150,000 or so clones, about 93% being singletons. This TCR derives from an adult in good health. The sequencing used peripheral blood, collected on day 0 of AZD1222 vaccination. The V gene is TRBV3-1 (or the pseudogene TRBV3-2), the J gene TRBJ2-7; 9 nucleotides line up with TRBD1. In DNA form, the CDR3 reads TGTGCCAGCAGCCACCCGGGACAGGGAATCGGTGTCGAGCAGTACTTC. It translates to CASSHPGQGIGVEQYF.